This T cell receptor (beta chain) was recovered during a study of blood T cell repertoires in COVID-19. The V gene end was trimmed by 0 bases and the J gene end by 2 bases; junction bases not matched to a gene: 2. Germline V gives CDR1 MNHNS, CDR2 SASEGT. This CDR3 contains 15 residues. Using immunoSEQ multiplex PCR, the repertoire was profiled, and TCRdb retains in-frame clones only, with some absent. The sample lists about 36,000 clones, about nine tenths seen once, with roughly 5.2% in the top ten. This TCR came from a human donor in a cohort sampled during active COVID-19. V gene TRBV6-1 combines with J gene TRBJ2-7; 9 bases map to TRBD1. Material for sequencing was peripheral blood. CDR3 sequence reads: CASSEAGTGTYEQYF. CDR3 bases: TGTGCCAGCAGTGAAGCTGGGACAGGGACCTACGAGCAGTACTTC.